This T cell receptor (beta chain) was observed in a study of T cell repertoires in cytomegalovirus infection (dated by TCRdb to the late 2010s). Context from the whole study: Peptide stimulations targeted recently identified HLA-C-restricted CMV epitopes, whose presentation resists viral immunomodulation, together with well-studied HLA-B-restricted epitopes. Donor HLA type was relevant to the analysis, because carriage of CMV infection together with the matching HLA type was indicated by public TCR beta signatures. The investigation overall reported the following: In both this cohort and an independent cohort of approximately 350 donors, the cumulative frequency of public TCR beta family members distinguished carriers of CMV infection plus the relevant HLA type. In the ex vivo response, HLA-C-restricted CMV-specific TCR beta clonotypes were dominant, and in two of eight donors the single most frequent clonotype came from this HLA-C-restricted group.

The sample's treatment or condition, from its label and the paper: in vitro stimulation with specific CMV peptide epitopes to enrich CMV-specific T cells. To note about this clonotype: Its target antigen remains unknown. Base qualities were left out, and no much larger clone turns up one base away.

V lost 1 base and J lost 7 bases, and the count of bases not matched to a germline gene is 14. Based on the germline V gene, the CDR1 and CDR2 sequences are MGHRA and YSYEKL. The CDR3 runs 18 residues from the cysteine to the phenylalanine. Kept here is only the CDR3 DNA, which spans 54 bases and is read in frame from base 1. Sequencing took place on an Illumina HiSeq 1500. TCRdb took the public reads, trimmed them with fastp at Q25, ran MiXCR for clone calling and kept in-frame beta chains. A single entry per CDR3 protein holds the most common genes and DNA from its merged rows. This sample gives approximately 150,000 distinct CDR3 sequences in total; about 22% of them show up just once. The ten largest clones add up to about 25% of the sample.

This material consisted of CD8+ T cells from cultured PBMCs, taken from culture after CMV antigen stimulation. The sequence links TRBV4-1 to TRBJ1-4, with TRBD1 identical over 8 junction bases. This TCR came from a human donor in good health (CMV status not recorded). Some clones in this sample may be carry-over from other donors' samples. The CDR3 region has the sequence CASSQGPIGQGIFEKLFF. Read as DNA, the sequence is TGCGCCAGCAGCCAAGGTCCGATTGGACAGGGAATATTTGAAAAACTGTTTTTT.